One sample yielded the 25 T cell receptor beta chains listed below, sequenced in a study of regulatory T cells in long-lasting Graves disease. Relying on iRepertoire HTBI primers and Arm-PCR of CDR3 regions, the team built TCR beta libraries. MiXCR, run by TCRdb on the multiplex PCR reads, gives a single entry per CDR3 protein. The data show 530,000 or so distinct CDR3 sequences, with about 16% seen just once and approximately 12% held by the top ten. Time point defined: newly diagnosed GD, antithyroid drugs for less than 3 months. Scientists built the TCR library using RNA that was extracted from PBMCs. These data also formed part of another study, on T cells in Graves' hyperthyroidism and ophthalmopathy.

This specimen consisted of peripheral blood mononuclear cells (PBMCs), obtained at new diagnosis, from a patient treated with antithyroid drugs. The receptors come from a young man with Graves disease.

This clonotype came up many times. V usage is TRBV11-3 and J usage is TRBJ2-3; D gene uncertain. The CDR3 spans 13 residues. CDR1 is SGHNT, CDR2 YENEEA, per germline. Trimming took off 5 bases at V and 5 bases at J, with 11 bases between the two ends. The CDR3 sequence is CASSKLVGDTQYF. The CDR3 DNA follows: TGTGCCAGCAGCAAGTTGGTTGGAGATACGCAGTATTTT.

This clonotype appeared a few times. V usage is TRBV2 and J usage is TRBJ2-7, with 8 bases lining up with TRBD2. The CDR3 is 16 amino acids. The germline CDR1 and CDR2 sequences are SNHLY and FYNNEI. V lost 4 bases and J lost 3; bases outside the gene matches: 11. The CDR3, as DNA: TGTGCCAGCAGTGCGAGCGGGAGCCTGGGGAACTACGAGCAGTACTTC. Residues: CASSASGSLGNYEQYF.

This clonotype was detected ten times or more. The chain's CDR3 is CASSGSTGRLTYNEQFF. The CDR3 DNA reads as TGTGCCAGCAGTGGATCGACCGGCAGATTAACTTACAATGAGCAGTTCTTC. V is TRBV2 and J is TRBJ2-1; D unresolved. The CDR3 contains 17 residues. The V end lost 4 bases, the J end lost 4 bases, and 20 bases lay between the germline ends. Germline assignment: CDR1 SNHLY and CDR2 FYNNEI. Based on the CDR3 plus reference TRBV2 and TRBJ2-1, the full variable domain is EPEVTQTPSHQVTQMGQEVILRCVPISNHLYFYWYRQILGQKVEFLVSFYNNEISEKSEIFDDQFSVERPDGSNFTLKIRSTKLEDSAMYFCASSGSTGRLTYNEQFFGPGTRLTVL.

In its sample, this clonotype was seen once. The J gene is TRBJ2-7, the V gene TRBV12-3 or TRBV12-4, with D hard to call. CDR3 size: 15 residues. Between the trimmed V and J ends, which lost 5 bases and 6 bases, there was a span of 20 bases. The CDR3 region is CASSDILAAKFEQYF. CDR3 coding DNA: TGTGCCAGCAGTGACATCCTGGCCGCCAAATTCGAGCAGTACTTC.

In its sample, this clonotype was seen many times. V and J are TRBV5-1 and TRBJ2-3; 8 nucleotides agree with TRBD1. This CDR3 has 16 residues. J gave up 1 base and V 4 bases, and 8 bases lay outside the gene matches. Germline assignment: CDR1 SGHRS and CDR2 YFSETQ. CDR3 DNA: TGCGCCAGCAGCCACGGACAGGGTGTCGGCACAGATACGCAGTATTTT. Protein sequence: CASSHGQGVGTDTQYF.

This clonotype was seen more than once but under ten times. The chain couples TRBV29-1 to TRBJ1-1; maybe TRBD1 (5 bases). Germline V gene sequence: CDR1 SQVTM, CDR2 ANQGSEA. There are 13 residues in the CDR3. Trimming removed 4 bases at V and 2 bases at J, with 11 bases between. The CDR3 is CSVVGEFNTEAFF. The CDR3, as DNA: TGCAGCGTTGTAGGGGAATTCAACACTGAAGCTTTCTTT.

Many counts were recorded for this clonotype. The chain combines TRBV28 with TRBJ2-1, with D possibly matching TRBD2 (6 bases). Germline CDR1 reads MDHEN; CDR2 reads SYDVKM. The ends were cut back, 4 bases at V and 2 bases at J, with 12 bases in the middle. The CDR3 has 15 residues. As DNA, the CDR3 is TGTGCCAGCAGTTATAGCGGAGATGCCTACAATGAGCAGTTCTTC. As protein: CASSYSGDAYNEQFF.

In this sample, this clonotype turned up many times. The chain employs TRBV14 and TRBJ2-7; D is unclear. There are 14 residues in the CDR3. CDR1 and CDR2 from the germline V gene are SGHDN and FVKESK. V lost 4 bases and J 0 bases, leaving 10 bases between the germline ends. CDR3 nucleotide sequence: TGTGCCAGCAGCCCGCTAAGCGTCTCCTACGAGCAGTACTTC. It specifies CASSPLSVSYEQYF.

With respect to this clonotype: Germline and junction disagree at one end, which may indicate a read error. The rearrangement uses TRBV10-3 and TRBJ2-2; TRBD2 matches 13 bases. The CDR3 has 19 residues. The germline V gene has CDR1 ENHRY and CDR2 SYGVKD. DNA for the CDR3: TGTGCCATCAGTGGGTCCGGACTAGCGGGAGAGTTGAACACCGGGGAGCTGTCTTTT. Translation: CAISGSGLAGELNTGELSF.

The chain uses TRBV10-3 and TRBJ2-7; D is unresolved. Germline V gene lookup returns CDR1 ENHRY and CDR2 SYGVKD. V was cut by 5 bases and J by 5 bases, with 16 bases left in between. This CDR3 is 14 amino acids long. CDR3 residues: CAISQTEGVDEQYF. As DNA, the CDR3 is TGTGCCATCAGTCAGACCGAAGGTGTCGACGAGCAGTACTTC.

This clonotype has a handful of counts. The rearrangement links TRBV9 to TRBJ2-7; D possibly uses TRBD1 or TRBD2 (5 bases each). Germline V gene data show CDR1 as SGDLS and CDR2 as YYNGEE. V was clipped by 0 bases and J by 1 base, with 11 bases between them. The length of the CDR3 is 15 residues. The CDR3 protein is CASSVGGAGSYEQYF. Here the CDR3 DNA reads TGTGCCAGCAGCGTAGGGGGAGCAGGGTCCTACGAGCAGTACTTC.

In its sample, this clonotype was seen once. The rearrangement links TRBV18 to TRBJ2-2; 8 bases align to TRBD2. CDR1 and CDR2 (germline): KGHSH, LQKENI. This CDR3 region has 15 residues. Trimming cost V 4 bases and J 4 bases; bases outside gene matches: 5. In nucleotides, the CDR3 is TGTGCCAGCTCACTTGTGCGGGAGGTCACCGGGGAGCTGTTTTTT. Protein sequence: CASSLVREVTGELFF.

This rearrangement joins TRBV20-1 to TRBJ2-5; 8 nucleotides line up with TRBD2. Trimming took 7 bases from V and 4 from J; bases not matched to a gene: 8. CDR1 is DFQATT, CDR2 SNEGSKA, per germline (reference sequence). CDR3 length equals 13 residues. In nucleotides, the CDR3 is TGCAGTGAACGAGCGGGAGTAACAGAGACCCAGTACTTC. Amino acids: CSERAGVTETQYF.

This clonotype was seen at least ten times. The chain joins TRBV20-1 to TRBJ2-1; TRBD2 matches at 13 bases. Germline V gene sequence: CDR1 DFQATT, CDR2 SNEGSKA (reference sequence). Unmatched junction bases numbered 11, after V lost 6 bases and J lost 9 bases. This CDR3 has 15 residues. The CDR3 loop is CSAGTSGIVGGEQFF. CDR3 nucleotide sequence: TGCAGTGCAGGGACTAGCGGGATTGTGGGCGGTGAGCAGTTCTTC.

The V call is TRBV25-1, the J call TRBJ1-4, with 7 bases lining up with TRBD1. CDR1 and CDR2 (germline): MGHDK, SYGVNS. Trimming at V came to 3 bases and at J to 0 bases, leaving 4 bases not matched to a gene. This CDR3 spans 16 amino acids. The CDR3 sequence is CASSDRQGSTNEKLFF. In DNA, the CDR3 is TGTGCCAGCAGTGACAGACAGGGCTCAACTAATGAAAAACTGTTTTTT.

The V gene is TRBV18, the J gene TRBJ1-5, with TRBD1 matching over 9 bases. Germline V gene lookup returns CDR1 KGHSH and CDR2 LQKENI. The CDR3 totals 17 residues. Losses at the gene ends were 6 bases for V and 1 base for J; bases not matched to a gene: 10. In DNA, the CDR3 is TGTGCCAGCTCGCCGAATAAAGGACAGGGGAGCAATCAGCCCCAGCATTTT. Translation gives CASSPNKGQGSNQPQHF.

In this sample, this clonotype turned up many times. The DNA for the CDR3 is TGTGCCAGCAGCCCGACCGATCCCAACGAGCAGTACTTC. Translating it yields CASSPTDPNEQYF. The chain has TRBV7-9 and TRBJ2-7; D remains ambiguous. Germline V gene data show CDR1 as SEHNR and CDR2 as FQNEAQ (reference sequence). The V and J ends lost 5 bases and 5 bases respectively, with 13 bases between them. The CDR3 sequence is 13 residues long.

This clonotype was detected ten times or more. DNA for the CDR3: TGCAGCGTGGGACTAGCGGGACAAGAGACCCAGTACTTC. It encodes CSVGLAGQETQYF. The chain is built from TRBV29-1 and TRBJ2-5; 13 positions agree with TRBD2. CDR3 length: 13 amino acids. V was pared by 6 bases and J by 2 bases, with 0 bases of the junction left unmatched. Germline V lookup: CDR1 SQVTM, CDR2 ANQGSEA.

The chain links TRBV27 to TRBJ2-5; 9 bases align to TRBD1. This CDR3 has 16 residues. The J segment lost 4 bases and the V segment lost 0 bases, leaving 6 bases of the junction unmatched. Germline V gene data show CDR1 as MNHEY and CDR2 as SMNVEV (reference sequence). CDR3 loop: CASSLSGTGYRETQYF. Here the CDR3 DNA reads TGTGCCAGCAGTTTATCCGGGACAGGGTACCGAGAGACCCAGTACTTC.

This clonotype was found a few times. V usage is TRBV12-3 or TRBV12-4 and J usage is TRBJ2-2; 7 positions agree with TRBD1. Germline trimming cut 6 bases from V and 5 bases from J; bases unmatched to any gene: 12. The CDR3 spans 16 residues. The CDR3 sequence is CASSPRITGVTGELFF. CDR3 sequence (DNA): TGTGCCAGCAGCCCCCGGATTACAGGGGTTACCGGGGAGCTGTTTTTT.

A few counts support this clonotype. V usage is TRBV19 and J usage is TRBJ2-5; D is perhaps TRBD1 or TRBD2 (5 bases each). The CDR3 has 14 amino acids. Germline loops: CDR1 LNHDA, CDR2 SQIVND (reference sequence). Trimming took 8 bases from V and 5 from J, leaving 18 bases between them. CDR3 residues: CASAKRGGYETQYF. CDR3 in DNA: TGTGCCAGTGCGAAGAGGGGTGGATACGAGACCCAGTACTTC.

This clonotype appeared a few times. This chain links TRBV30 with TRBJ1-1, with 8 bases that match TRBD1. The J segment lost 5 bases and the V segment lost 7 bases, leaving 15 bases of the junction unmatched. CDR1 and CDR2 (germline): GTSNPN, SVGIG (reference sequence). The CDR3 is 15 residues long. CDR3 coding DNA: TGTGCCTTAATACCGGTTCGACAGGGGTCTACTGAAGCTTTCTTT. It is translated as CALIPVRQGSTEAFF.

This clonotype was seen a few times. The chain uses TRBV27 and TRBJ2-2, with D tentatively TRBD1 (6 bases). V lost 2 bases and J lost 4, with 17 bases in between. The CDR3 covers 17 residues. Germline V gene lookup returns CDR1 MNHEY and CDR2 SMNVEV (reference sequence). CDR3: CASSLMTVQGITGELFF. Here the CDR3 DNA reads TGTGCCAGCAGTTTAATGACCGTGCAGGGGATCACCGGGGAGCTGTTTTTT.

This chain links TRBV5-1 with TRBJ1-2, with D possibly TRBD1 on 5 matching bases. CDR3 length: 13 residues. Germline V gene lookup returns CDR1 SGHRS and CDR2 YFSETQ. Between the trimmed V and J ends, which lost 4 bases and 8 bases, there was a span of 15 bases. This CDR3 reads CASSPEGVLGYTF. The CDR3 DNA reads TGCGCCAGCAGCCCCGAAGGGGTTCTCGGCTACACCTTC.

This chain's CDR3 is CASSSDRVTEAFF. The CDR3 coding sequence is TGTGCCAGTAGTTCGGACCGAGTCACTGAAGCTTTCTTT. The chain has TRBV19 and TRBJ1-1; D ambiguous. Trimming took off 5 bases at V and 4 bases at J, with 11 bases between the two ends. The CDR3 totals 13 residues. Germline V gene sequence: CDR1 LNHDA, CDR2 SQIVND (reference sequence).